These T cell receptor beta chains were read from a single sample in a study of cytomegalovirus exposure and HLA in healthy donors. Sequencing used immunoSEQ multiplex PCR; TCRdb keeps in-frame clones, though not all of them. The sample lists roughly 150,000 clones; more than 80% were seen once. The specimen sequenced was PBMCs. These receptors were obtained from a young woman in good health and CMV-seronegative. The CDR3 runs from the conserved cysteine through the conserved F or W. A D gene is named only where the DNA matches it firmly. Only part of the rows carry a size: once, few, many, or a class if the clone is expanded.

>.|TRBD1|TRBV28|TRBJ2-1
CASQTGYKSNEQFF
TGTGCCAGCCAGACAGGGTACAAATCGAATGAGCAGTTCTTC
>.|TRBD1|TRBV14|TRBJ2-4
CASSLLDRARQYF
TGTGCCAGCAGCCTCCTGGACAGGGCTCGTCAGTACTTC
>.|TRBD2|TRBV9|TRBJ2-1
CASSVRLAGEAEQFF
TGTGCCAGCAGCGTAAGACTAGCGGGAGAAGCTGAGCAGTTCTTC
>.|.|TRBV27|TRBJ2-6
CASSFSSGANVLTF
TGTGCCAGCAGTTTCAGCTCTGGGGCCAACGTCCTGACTTTC
>.|TRBD2|TRBV2|TRBJ2-1
CASSRGIGGAINEQFF
TGTGCCAGCAGCCGGGGTATCGGGGGGGCGATCAATGAGCAGTTCTTC
>few|TRBD2|TRBV7-8|TRBJ2-3
CASSGLADRAQYF
TGTGCCAGCAGCGGACTAGCGGACCGGGCGCAGTATTTT
>.|TRBD1|TRBV28|TRBJ1-5
CASKAGQGIQPQHF
TGTGCCAGCAAAGCGGGACAGGGGATTCAGCCCCAGCATTTT
>.|TRBD1|TRBV15|TRBJ1-4
CATSLGQADEKLFF
TGTGCCACCAGTCTAGGACAGGCGGATGAAAAACTGTTTTTT
>.|.|TRBV7-9|TRBJ2-7
CASSLGTTPGQYF
TGTGCCAGCAGCCTGGGGACAACCCCCGGGCAGTACTTC
>.|.|TRBV30|TRBJ1-3
CAWSEQGYSGNTIYF
TGTGCCTGGAGTGAACAGGGCTACTCTGGAAACACCATATATTTT
>few|TRBD1|TRBV30|TRBJ2-3
CAWSDTGASTDTQYF
TGTGCCTGGAGTGACACAGGGGCGAGCACAGATACGCAGTATTTT
>.|.|TRBV6-1|TRBJ1-5
CASSETQLQPQHF
TGTGCCAGCAGTGAGACACAACTCCAGCCCCAGCATTTT
>.|TRBD1|TRBV30|TRBJ2-7
CAWSHTGGTQYF
TGTGCCTGGAGCCATACAGGGGGAACGCAGTACTTC
>.|TRBD1|TRBV10-3|TRBJ1-1
CAISKGTGGQNTEAFF
TGTGCCATCAGTAAGGGGACAGGGGGTCAGAACACTGAAGCTTTCTTT
>.|.|TRBV28|TRBJ2-3
CASRTGITDTQYF
TGTGCCAGCAGGACAGGCATCACAGATACGCAGTATTTT
>.|.|TRBV7-8|TRBJ1-3
CASSFASNTIYF
TGTGCCAGCAGCTTTGCGTCAAACACCATATATTTT
>.|TRBD2|TRBV2|TRBJ2-7
CASSEVVGTSGSWGVYEQYF
TGTGCCAGCAGTGAAGTCGTCGGGACTAGCGGGAGTTGGGGAGTCTACGAGCAGTACTTC